The clone carrying this T cell receptor beta chain was found a few times. As it was prepared, the TCRbeta library received unique molecular identifiers. TCRdb ran MiXCR on the PCR reads and lists one entry per CDR3 protein. The sample holds a few hundred thousand distinct CDR3 sequences; approximately 9.6% are singletons and the top ten take over 9%. V lost 2 bases and J lost 1, with 6 bases in between. The CDR3 runs to 14 residues. CDR1 LNHDA and CDR2 SQIVND come from the germline V gene (reference sequence). These data belong to a study of T-cell reconstitution after alpha-beta-depleted transplantation in children.

This material consisted of PBMCs from the stem cell graft donor, taken from the stem cell graft. The gene calls are TRBV19 and TRBJ1-5; possibly TRBD1 for D (5 bases). The receptor comes from a human donor who donated a stem cell graft to a child with SCID. The CDR3 spells CASSIRQSNQPQHF. CDR3 DNA: TGTGCCAGTAGTATAAGACAGAGCAATCAGCCCCAGCATTTT.